These T cell receptor beta chains were read from a single sample in a study of cytotoxic CD8 clonotypes in ibrutinib-treated CLL. Profiled with immunoSEQ multiplex PCR; TCRdb holds only in-frame clones, not every one. The sample lists under 300,000 clones, roughly 70% occurring once. Material: PBMCs, obtained after 24 months of ibrutinib treatment. The receptors were sampled from a human donor with chronic lymphocytic leukemia. Both conserved end residues are trimmed from each CDR3.

V gene,J gene,CDR3 protein
TRBV28,TRBJ2-7,ASERPSGTKEQY
TRBV19,TRBJ2-2,ASKSRGDTGELF
TRBV28,TRBJ2-1,ASSLSQGGALYNEQF
TRBV5-1,TRBJ2-1,ASSFIPLSGGPYNEQF
TRBV6-5,TRBJ1-4,ASSYDSKLF
TRBV13,TRBJ2-7,ASSLGYEQY
TRBV11-2,TRBJ2-7,ASSLSGPPGPLYEQY
TRBV2,TRBJ1-5,ASSLEGEKNQPQH
TRBV18,TRBJ1-5,ASSPLRGTGDQPQH
TRBV25-1,TRBJ1-2,ASSEPGQVYGYT
TRBV5-1,TRBJ2-3,ASSLDGSDTDTQY
TRBV5-1,TRBJ2-5,ASSFGETQY
TRBV2,TRBJ2-1,ASRSELEGYNEQF
TRBV16,TRBJ2-7,ASSKGFEGYEQY
TRBV7-2,TRBJ2-5,ASSLVLWSGLAPKETQY
TRBV5-1,TRBJ2-1,ASSLAPMGPGEQF
TRBV5-5,TRBJ2-5,ASSITGGQETQY
TRBV6-1,TRBJ2-7,ASRAQGLYEQY
TRBV18,TRBJ1-1,ASSPFDRDTEAF
TRBV27,TRBJ2-1,ASSQGRNEQF
TRBV18,TRBJ1-1,ASSPAMYTEAF
TRBV6-6,TRBJ2-1,ASSSLAANSYNEQF
TRBV9,TRBJ2-3,ASNQREADTQY
TRBV28,TRBJ1-5,ASSLGGARQPQH
TRBV5-4,TRBJ2-7,ASSTANKAEQY
TRBV27,TRBJ2-6,ASSLIRTGEAGANVLT
TRBV5-1,TRBJ2-1,ASSLEGLGGNNEQF
TRBV2,TRBJ1-5,ASSVFLGQGSNQPQH
TRBV27,TRBJ2-7,AAGDPRDEQY
TRBV7-8,TRBJ1-1,ASSLPRASKAGFGAF
TRBV4-2,TRBJ1-5,ASSQDGQSSNQPQH
TRBV13,TRBJ2-1,ASSLGGSSGSYNEQF
TRBV18,TRBJ2-5,ASSPRISDQETQY
TRBV27,TRBJ2-1,ASSWGMSGSGHNEQF
TRBV13,TRBJ2-5,ASSLIRTKETQY
TRBV21-1,TRBJ2-1,ASSNRGGLAGGGPCIMCYNEQF
TRBV5-6,TRBJ2-3,ASSLTDTQY
TRBV6-4,TRBJ1-4,ARNHREEKLF
TRBV18,TRBJ2-1,ASSPGQGSYNEQF
TRBV27,TRBJ2-1,ASRYEGGGDEQF
TRBV5-1,TRBJ1-4,ASSPAATNEKLF
TRBV9,TRBJ2-7,ASSGGTSGIVDEQY
TRBV29-1,TRBJ2-7,SVEISNSGYEQY
TRBV7-6,TRBJ1-5,ASSQGQGAFQPQH
TRBV29-1,TRBJ1-2,SVGTGMDYGYT
TRBV28,TRBJ1-2,ASSLALSGYT